Listed below are T cell receptor beta chains from one sample, sequenced in a study of blood T cell repertoires in COVID-19. Data came from immunoSEQ multiplex PCR; TCRdb stores just in-frame clones and leaves some out. The table lists tens of thousands of clones, about 86% of them singletons. The sample was peripheral blood. These receptors were taken from a human donor with acute or convalescent COVID-19. The donor label of this sample is uncertain. CDR3s include the opening cysteine and the closing phenylalanine or tryptophan. A D gene is named only where the DNA matches it firmly. For some rows the clone size is stated as once, few or many, or as a class when expanded; others skip it.

>TRBD2|TRBV11-3|14|TRBJ2-1|.
TGTGCCAGCAGCCGAGGACTAGCGGACAATGAGCAGTTCTTC
CASSRGLADNEQFF
>.|TRBV5-5|15|TRBJ1-5|few
TGTGCCAGCAGCTTACGACAGCAAGGCAATCAGCCCCAGCATTTT
CASSLRQQGNQPQHF
>.|TRBV19|15|TRBJ1-1|.
TGTGCCAGTAGTTCTGCCCGGGTGAGGCACACTGAAGCTTTCTTT
CASSSARVRHTEAFF
>TRBD1|TRBV6-5|13|TRBJ1-1|.
TGTGCCAGCAGTCTAGACAGGGGCACTGAAGCTTTCTTT
CASSLDRGTEAFF
>.|TRBV30|15|TRBJ2-3|.
TGTGCCTCCCCTGTCGGGGGAACTAGCACAGATACGCAGTATTTT
CASPVGGTSTDTQYF
>TRBD1|TRBV11-2|14|TRBJ1-5|.
TGTGCCAGCAGCTTGGACAGGACCAATCAGCCCCAGCATTTT
CASSLDRTNQPQHF
>.|TRBV7-9|13|TRBJ2-5|.
TGTGCCAGCAGCTTAGGTTTCGGGGAGACCCAGTACTTC
CASSLGFGETQYF
>.|TRBV19|14|TRBJ1-2|.
TGTGCCAGTAGTCCTCAGGCGCCGAACTATGGCTACACCTTC
CASSPQAPNYGYTF
>TRBD1|TRBV6-6|15|TRBJ2-7|.
TGTGCCACTGTTTCGGACAGGTCTCACTCCTACGAGCAGTACTTC
CATVSDRSHSYEQYF
>TRBD2|TRBV5-4|14|TRBJ2-1|.
TGTGCCAGCAGCTTGTCTAGCGGGAGGGATGAGCAGTTCTTC
CASSLSSGRDEQFF
>.|TRBV19|14|TRBJ1-4|once
TGTGCCAGTAGTCCTCGGGAGGCAGGTGAAAAACTGTTTTTT
CASSPREAGEKLFF
>TRBD2|TRBV11-2|16|TRBJ2-3|.
TGTGCCAGCTCCCCAGCGACTAGCGGGATAGGAGGTACGCAGTATTTT
CASSPATSGIGGTQYF
>TRBD1|TRBV9|13|TRBJ2-5|.
TGTGCCAGCAGCGCAGGACAGGGGGAGACCCAGTACTTC
CASSAGQGETQYF
>.|TRBV27|16|TRBJ2-1|.
TGTGCCAGCAGTCTAGGTGCGGGGTACACAATTAATGAGCAGTTCTTC
CASSLGAGYTINEQFF
>.|TRBV19|14|TRBJ1-4|.
TGTGCCAGTAGTATGGGCCTCATTAATGAAAAACTGTTTTTT
CASSMGLINEKLFF
>.|TRBV6-4|13|TRBJ1-1|.
TGTGCCAGCAGATTGACAGTGAACACTGAAGCTTTCTTT
CASRLTVNTEAFF
>.|TRBV5-5|13|TRBJ1-2|.
TGTGCCAGCAGCTTCGACAGTAACTATGGCTACACCTTC
CASSFDSNYGYTF
>.|TRBV12-2|16|TRBJ2-1|.
TGTGCAAGTCGGTTGACTAGTGGGAGGCTGTTGGGTGAGCAGTTCTTC
CASRLTSGRLLGEQFF
>TRBD1|TRBV11-3|15|TRBJ2-7|.
TGTGCCAGCAGCTTAGCCGGGGACAGACCGTACGAGCAGTACTTC
CASSLAGDRPYEQYF
>.|TRBV5-1|13|TRBJ2-5|.
TGCGCCAGCAGCTTCCAGGACCAAGAGACCCAGTACTTC
CASSFQDQETQYF
>TRBD2|TRBV7-8|15|TRBJ2-3|.
TGTGCCAGCAGCTGGGCGGGGGGGGAAGCAGATACGCAGTATTTT
CASSWAGGEADTQYF
>TRBD2|TRBV10-3|14|TRBJ2-1|.
TGTGCCATCAGCGATAGCGGGATCGGTAATGAGCAGTTCTTC
CAISDSGIGNEQFF